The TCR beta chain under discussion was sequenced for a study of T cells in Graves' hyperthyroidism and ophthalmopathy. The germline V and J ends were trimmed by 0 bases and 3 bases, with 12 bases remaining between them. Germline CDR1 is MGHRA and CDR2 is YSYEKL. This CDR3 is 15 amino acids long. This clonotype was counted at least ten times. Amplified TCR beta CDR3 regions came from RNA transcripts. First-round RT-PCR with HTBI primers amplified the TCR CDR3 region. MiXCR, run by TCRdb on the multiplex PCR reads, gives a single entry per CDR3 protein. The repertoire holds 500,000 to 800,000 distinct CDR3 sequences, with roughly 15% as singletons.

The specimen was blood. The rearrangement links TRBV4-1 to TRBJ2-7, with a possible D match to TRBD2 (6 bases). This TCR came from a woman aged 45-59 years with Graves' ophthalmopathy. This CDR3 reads CASSQDLSGSYEQYF. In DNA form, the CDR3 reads TGCGCCAGCAGCCAAGACCTGTCCGGGAGCTACGAGCAGTACTTC.